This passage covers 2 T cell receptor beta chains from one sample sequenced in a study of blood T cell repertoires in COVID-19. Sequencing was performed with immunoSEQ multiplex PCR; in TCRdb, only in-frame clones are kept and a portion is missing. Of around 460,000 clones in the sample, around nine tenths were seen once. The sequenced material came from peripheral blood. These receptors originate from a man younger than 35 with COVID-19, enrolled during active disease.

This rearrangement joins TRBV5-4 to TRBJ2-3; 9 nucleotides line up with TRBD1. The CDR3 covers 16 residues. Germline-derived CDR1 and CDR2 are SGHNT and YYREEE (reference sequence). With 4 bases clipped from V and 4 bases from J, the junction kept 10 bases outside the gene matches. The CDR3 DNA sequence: TGTGCCAGCAGCCCGACCTCGGGACAGGGATCAGATACGCAGTATTTT. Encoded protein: CASSPTSGQGSDTQYF.

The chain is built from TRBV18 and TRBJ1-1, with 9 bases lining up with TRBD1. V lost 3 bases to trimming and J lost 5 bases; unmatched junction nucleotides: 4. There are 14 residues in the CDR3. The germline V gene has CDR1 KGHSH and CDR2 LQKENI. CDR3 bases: TGTGCCAGCTCACCCCGGACAGGGGAGACTGAAGCTTTCTTT. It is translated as CASSPRTGETEAFF. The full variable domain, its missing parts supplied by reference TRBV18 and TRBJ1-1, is NAGVMQNPRHLVRRRGQEARLRCSPMKGHSHVYWYRQLPEEGLKFMVYLQKENIIDESGMPKERFSAEFPKEGPSILRIQQVVRGDSAAYFCASSPRTGETEAFFGQGTRLTVV.